A selection of T cell receptor beta chains follows, all from one sample in a study of blood T cell repertoires in COVID-19. Sequencing was performed with immunoSEQ multiplex PCR; in TCRdb, only in-frame clones are kept and a portion is missing. Of roughly 250,000 clones detected, roughly 90% appear once; the ten largest clones hold 2% to 2.5%. Sequenced: peripheral blood. The receptors were gathered from a middle-aged woman who had recovered from COVID-19. CDR3s include the opening cysteine and the closing phenylalanine or tryptophan. The D gene is left open where the match is weak. Clone size is not always given. Where it is, it says once, few, many or a class for expanded clones.

CDR3 protein	CDR3 DNA	CDR3 length	V gene	J gene	clone size	D gene
CASIPSRGMNTEAFF	TGTGCCAGCATTCCAAGCAGGGGTATGAACACTGAAGCTTTCTTT	15	TRBV21-1	TRBJ1-1	.	.
CAIRVDRDNTIYF	TGTGCCATCAGGGTGGACAGGGACAACACCATATATTTT	13	TRBV10-3	TRBJ1-3	.	TRBD1
CATLDLAVSYEQYF	TGTGCCACTCTAGATCTAGCGGTCTCCTACGAGCAGTACTTC	14	TRBV10-3	TRBJ2-7	.	TRBD2
CASLPGTGGAYGGYTF	TGTGCCAGTCTCCCCGGGACAGGGGGCGCGTACGGTGGCTACACCTTC	16	TRBV19	TRBJ1-2	.	TRBD1
CASSLSSSGASYNEQFF	TGTGCCAGCAGCTTATCTTCTAGCGGGGCCTCCTACAATGAGCAGTTCTTC	17	TRBV7-2	TRBJ2-1	.	TRBD2
CASRPKWGTSERTQYF	TGTGCCAGTAGGCCTAAGTGGGGGACTTCCGAAAGGACCCAGTACTTC	16	TRBV19	TRBJ2-5	.	.
CASSGRLTGGADTQYF	TGTGCCAGCAGTGGGCGACTGACAGGGGGCGCAGATACGCAGTATTTT	16	TRBV6-1	TRBJ2-3	.	TRBD1
CASSLQLASEQYF	TGTGCCAGCAGTTTACAACTAGCGAGCGAGCAGTACTTC	13	TRBV12-3/TRBV12-4	TRBJ2-7	few	TRBD2
CASSLDFSVNNEQFF	TGTGCCAGCAGCTTAGACTTTAGCGTAAACAATGAGCAGTTCTTC	15	TRBV7-2	TRBJ2-1	.	.
CASSPRVGDEQYF	TGTGCCAGCAGCCCCCGAGTGGGCGACGAGCAGTACTTC	13	TRBV4-2	TRBJ2-7	.	.
CASSREGYTDTQYF	TGTGCCAGTAGTAGGGAGGGGTACACAGATACGCAGTATTTT	14	TRBV19	TRBJ2-3	.	TRBD2
CAWSVRGSGEKLFF	TGTGCCTGGAGTGTACGAGGGAGTGGTGAAAAACTGTTTTTT	14	TRBV30	TRBJ1-4	.	.
CASTNTDRGDYEQYF	TGTGCCAGCACCAATACCGACAGGGGTGACTACGAGCAGTACTTC	15	TRBV6-6	TRBJ2-7	.	TRBD1
CASSSDILSYNEQFF	TGTGCTAGCAGCTCAGACATCCTCTCCTACAATGAGCAGTTCTTC	15	TRBV7-7	TRBJ2-1	.	.
CASSPPRGRAGETQYF	TGTGCCAGCAGCCCGCCGCGCGGGAGGGCGGGAGAGACCCAGTACTTC	16	TRBV7-2	TRBJ2-5	.	TRBD2
CASSESGSTTYEQYF	TGTGCCAGCAGTGAATCCGGCAGTACTACCTACGAGCAGTACTTC	15	TRBV6-1	TRBJ2-7	.	.
CASSHPGTGREQYF	TGTGCCAGCAGCCACCCCGGGACAGGGAGGGAGCAGTACTTC	14	TRBV6-2/TRBV6-3	TRBJ2-7	.	TRBD1